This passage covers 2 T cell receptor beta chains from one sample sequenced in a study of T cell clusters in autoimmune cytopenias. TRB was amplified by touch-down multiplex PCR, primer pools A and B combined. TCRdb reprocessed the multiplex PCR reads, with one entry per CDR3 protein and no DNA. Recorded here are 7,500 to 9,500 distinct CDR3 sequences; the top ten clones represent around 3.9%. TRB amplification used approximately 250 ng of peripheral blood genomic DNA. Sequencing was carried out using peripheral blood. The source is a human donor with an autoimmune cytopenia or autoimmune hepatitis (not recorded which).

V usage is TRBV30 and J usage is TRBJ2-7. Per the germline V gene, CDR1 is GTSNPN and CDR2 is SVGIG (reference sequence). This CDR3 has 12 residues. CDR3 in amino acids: CAWSVQTYEQYF.

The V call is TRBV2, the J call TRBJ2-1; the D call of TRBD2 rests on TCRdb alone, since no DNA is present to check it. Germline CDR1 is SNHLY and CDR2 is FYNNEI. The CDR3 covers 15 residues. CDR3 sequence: CASSGGTSGYNEQFF.